This T cell receptor (beta chain) was captured in a study of blood T cell repertoires in COVID-19. Overall study: Both acute and convalescent COVID-19 samples were obtained from the United States, Italy and Spain.

Participants were aged roughly 18 to 100 years from around 26 US areas. Symptom resolution, clearance, or two negative PCRs marked donors in Cohort 3 as recovered. Per the original data handling: Amplification from reference gene primers served as the basis for estimated nucleated cell counts. Measured with immunoSEQ multiplex PCR; TCRdb has only the in-frame clones, and not every one. The V and J calls and clone size come from that table; D and trimming were worked out from the DNA. The table lists some 530,000 clones, 80% to 90% of them singletons. This receptor was obtained from a woman aged 60-75 years who had recovered from COVID-19. Source material: PBMCs or T cells enriched from blood (not recorded which).

The CDR3 protein is CASSLKGAREAFF. The CDR3 DNA reads as TGTGCCAGCAGTTTAAAGGGGGCGCGTGAAGCTTTCTTT. V and J are TRBV27 and TRBJ1-1; 7 bases map to TRBD1. J gave up 7 bases and V 2 bases, and 4 bases lay outside the gene matches. The CDR3 is 13 residues long. Germline CDR1 is MNHEY and CDR2 is SMNVEV (reference sequence).